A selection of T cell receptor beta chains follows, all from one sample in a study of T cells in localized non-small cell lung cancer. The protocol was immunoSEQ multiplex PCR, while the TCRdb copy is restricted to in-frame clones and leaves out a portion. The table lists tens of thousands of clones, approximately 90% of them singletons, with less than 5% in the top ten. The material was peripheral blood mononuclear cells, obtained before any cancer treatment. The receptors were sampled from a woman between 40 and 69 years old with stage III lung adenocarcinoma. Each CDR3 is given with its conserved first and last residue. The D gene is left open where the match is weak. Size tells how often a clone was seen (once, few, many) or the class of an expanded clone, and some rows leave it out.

CSGRRTDTQYF,TGCAGTGGGCGCCGCACAGATACGCAGTATTTT,TRBV20-1,NA,TRBJ2-3,NA
CASSPGTGRSNQPQHF,TGTGCCAGTAGTCCCGGGACAGGGAGAAGCAATCAGCCCCAGCATTTT,TRBV19,NA,TRBJ1-5,TRBD1
CASSITGGIGQPQHF,TGTGCCAGCAGCATTACAGGGGGAATCGGACAGCCCCAGCATTTT,TRBV7-2,NA,TRBJ1-5,TRBD1
CATSAGSYEQYF,TGTGCCACCAGCGCAGGTAGCTACGAGCAGTACTTC,TRBV15,NA,TRBJ2-7,NA
CASSLLGRDKAYGYTF,TGTGCCAGCAGCCTCCTTGGACGGGACAAAGCCTATGGCTACACCTTC,TRBV13,NA,TRBJ1-2,NA
CASSYQGQIYNEQFF,TGTGCCAGCAGTTACCAGGGACAGATCTACAATGAGCAGTTCTTC,TRBV6-6,NA,TRBJ2-1,TRBD1
CASSPGTGSVNEQFF,TGTGCCAGCAGCCCCGGGACAGGGTCGGTAAATGAGCAGTTCTTC,TRBV7-9,NA,TRBJ2-1,TRBD1
CASCTGERNWAFF,TGTGCCAGCTGCACGGGTGAACGGAATTGGGCTTTCTTT,TRBV18,NA,TRBJ1-1,NA
CASRQAGLAETGELFF,TGTGCCAGCAGACAGGCCGGACTAGCGGAGACCGGGGAGCTGTTTTTT,TRBV28,once,TRBJ2-2,TRBD2
CASSESGVGEQYF,TGTGCCAGCAGTGAAAGTGGGGTTGGCGAGCAGTACTTC,TRBV2,NA,TRBJ2-7,NA
CASSFGTSGDYNEQFF,TGTGCCAGCAGCTTCGGGACTAGCGGAGACTACAATGAGCAGTTCTTC,TRBV5-4,NA,TRBJ2-1,TRBD2
CASAGASMNTEAFF,TGTGCCAGTGCGGGGGCTTCGATGAACACTGAAGCTTTCTTT,TRBV7-9,NA,TRBJ1-1,NA
CASSPGVGRGDNYEQYF,TGTGCCAGCAGTCCCGGGGTTGGGAGGGGAGATAACTACGAGCAGTACTTC,TRBV27,NA,TRBJ2-7,TRBD2
CAWKTTGSGTGELFF,TGTGCCTGGAAGACTACCGGGAGTGGCACCGGGGAGCTGTTTTTT,TRBV30,NA,TRBJ2-2,NA
CASSLGGGTDTQYF,TGTGCCAGCAGCTTGGGAGGGGGCACAGATACGCAGTATTTT,TRBV5-6,NA,TRBJ2-3,NA
CASSLRGNTEAFF,TGTGCCAGCAGTTTGAGGGGGAACACTGAAGCTTTCTTT,TRBV28,NA,TRBJ1-1,NA
CASSPGLNTDTQYF,TGTGCCAGCAGCCCGGGACTAAATACAGATACGCAGTATTTT,TRBV7-9,NA,TRBJ2-3,TRBD2
CAIPLEGTGELFF,TGTGCCATCCCGCTTGAGGGTACCGGGGAGCTGTTTTTT,TRBV5-4,NA,TRBJ2-2,NA
CASSRYIRDTQYF,TGTGCCAGCAGCAGGTACATCAGGGATACGCAGTATTTT,TRBV21-1,NA,TRBJ2-3,NA
CASSLSQRGSTDTQYF,TGTGCCAGCAGTTTATCGCAGCGGGGGTCCACAGATACGCAGTATTTT,TRBV27,NA,TRBJ2-3,TRBD2
CASRRGLRTGLSGSTEAFF,TGTGCCAGCAGGAGGGGACTTAGGACAGGACTATCCGGCTCGACTGAAGCTTTCTTT,TRBV11-2,NA,TRBJ1-1,TRBD1
CASSKDSRSNQPQHF,TGTGCCAGCAGTAAGGACAGTCGGAGCAATCAGCCCCAGCATTTT,TRBV9,NA,TRBJ1-5,NA
CASSVGGGRTEAFF,TGTGCCAGCAGCGTAGGTGGAGGGAGGACTGAAGCTTTCTTT,TRBV9,NA,TRBJ1-1,NA
CASSPWEQVTTEAFF,TGTGCCAGCAGTCCATGGGAACAGGTGACCACTGAAGCTTTCTTT,TRBV28,NA,TRBJ1-1,NA
CASSEAMGTYNEQFF,TGTGCCAGCAGTGAAGCGATGGGGACTTACAATGAGCAGTTCTTC,TRBV2,NA,TRBJ2-1,NA
CASKRDGLNTEAFF,TGTGCCAGTAAGCGGGACGGACTGAACACTGAAGCTTTCTTT,TRBV19,few,TRBJ1-1,NA
CASSVSGQRGRNTGELFF,TGTGCCAGCAGTGTATCCGGACAAAGGGGAAGGAACACCGGGGAGCTGTTTTTT,TRBV25-1,once,TRBJ2-2,NA
CSMTGLGDEQYF,TGCAGCATGACAGGCCTCGGGGACGAGCAGTACTTC,TRBV29-1,NA,TRBJ2-7,NA